This T cell receptor (beta chain) came from a study of blood T cell repertoires in COVID-19. Across the whole study: The United States, Italy and Spain provided the acute and convalescent COVID-19 samples.

Sequencing used immunoSEQ multiplex PCR; TCRdb keeps in-frame clones, though not all of them. The repertoire holds 350,000 to 450,000 clones, with 75% to 90% as singletons. V was trimmed by 0 bases and J by 2 bases, leaving 17 bases between them. Germline CDR1 reads LGHNA; CDR2 reads YSLEER. This CDR3 comprises 18 residues. While infection was still active, Seattle patients were enrolled and then followed longitudinally. This clone was picked up many times. Sequencing was performed on peripheral blood. The TCR was taken from a woman aged 40 to 50 with COVID-19, enrolled during active disease. The chain carries TRBV4-3 and TRBJ2-1; the D gene is possibly TRBD1 (7 bases). The CDR3 is CASSQEGGLAGPYNEQFF. CDR3 in DNA: TGCGCCAGCAGCCAAGAAGGGGGCTTGGCGGGACCCTACAATGAGCAGTTCTTC.